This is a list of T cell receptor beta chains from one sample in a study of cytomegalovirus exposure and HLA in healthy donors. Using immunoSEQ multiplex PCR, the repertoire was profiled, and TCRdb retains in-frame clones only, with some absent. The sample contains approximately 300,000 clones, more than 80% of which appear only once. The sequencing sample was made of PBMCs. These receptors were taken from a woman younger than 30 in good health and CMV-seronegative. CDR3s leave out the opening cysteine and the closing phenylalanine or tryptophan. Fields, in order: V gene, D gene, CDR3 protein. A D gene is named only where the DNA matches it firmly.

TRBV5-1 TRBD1 ASSEGQGESGANVLT
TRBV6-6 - ASSYSPNYGYT
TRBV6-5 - ASSYSAGSVSYEQY
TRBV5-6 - ASSLGQVGGNQPQH
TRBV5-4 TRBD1 ASSSQGQYQETQY
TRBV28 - ASSSPHGGEGVRGYT
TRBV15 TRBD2 ATSTSGHSYEQY
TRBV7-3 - ASSLIRGYTNTGELF
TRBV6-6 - ASSFNGYEQY
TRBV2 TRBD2 ASSEVSGGDTQY
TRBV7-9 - ASSLTLGMAF
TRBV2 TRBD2 ASSEVAGTSANPAYNEQF
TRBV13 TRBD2 ASSSGTSGPDTQY
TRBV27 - ASSLNSGGPDEKLF
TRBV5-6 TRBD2 ASSPVAGSYEQY
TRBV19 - ATAESDSNQPQH
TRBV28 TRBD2 ASSWGRPAGGGETQY
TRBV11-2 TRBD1 ASSFTGGDWYGYT
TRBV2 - ASSDPNLDILSWEKLF
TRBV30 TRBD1 AGETGNGYT
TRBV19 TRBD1 ASSIQGARDTEAF
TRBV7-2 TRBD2 ASSELAGGPYEQF
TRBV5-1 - ASSSGGPVNYGYT
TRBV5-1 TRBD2 ASSLGLAGDIQY
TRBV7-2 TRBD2 ASSNTGTSGRRSSYEQY
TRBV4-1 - ASSQDPQVTGELF
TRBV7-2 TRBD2 ASSPGWAASGIDEQY
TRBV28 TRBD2 ASSSLLGSGASTDTQY
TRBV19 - ASSRLQSHEQY
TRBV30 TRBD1 AWERTGRNTEAF
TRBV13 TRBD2 ASSSVGGSGYEQY
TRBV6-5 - ASSSGEKLF
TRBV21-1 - ANPGQGACEQF
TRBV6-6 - ASSYRGPIDEQY
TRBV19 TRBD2 ASSIGRRGGEQY
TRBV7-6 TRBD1 ASSLAGTGPGKLF
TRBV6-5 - ASSYSQGTDTQY
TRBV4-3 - ASSPTRYSYAEQF
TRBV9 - ASSGGQMNTEAF
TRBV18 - ASSPVQGSDTQY
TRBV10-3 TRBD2 AISESTASGRHEQY
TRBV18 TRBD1 ASSPLTGVLTGANVLT
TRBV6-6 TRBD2 ASSREREVSYNEQF
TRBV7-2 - ASSLTPQETQY
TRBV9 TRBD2 ASSDSGNMNNEQF
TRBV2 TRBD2 ASSTSGRAPDTQY
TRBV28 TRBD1 ASSRQGASGETQY
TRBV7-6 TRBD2 ATGGARTGELF
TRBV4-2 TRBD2 ASSQVLAGGYEQY
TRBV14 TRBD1 ASSQQGGYGYT
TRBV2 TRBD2 ASRAGLATYNEQF
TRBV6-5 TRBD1 ASSYSRQGYEQY
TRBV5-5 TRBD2 ASMVAGVPEQY
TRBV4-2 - ASSQELGAGNTIY